This is a list of T cell receptor beta chains from one sample in a study of blood T cell repertoires in COVID-19. TCRdb's copy holds only in-frame clones and misses some; the assay was immunoSEQ multiplex PCR. The sample carries about 180,000 clones, approximately 83% recorded once. The sample comprised peripheral blood. The receptors originated from a man aged 45 to 65 with active or convalescent COVID-19. CDR3s leave out the opening cysteine and the closing phenylalanine or tryptophan.

V: TRBV5-1; length: 12; J: TRBJ2-3; CDR3: ASSPGVPTDTQY
V: TRBV28; length: 12; J: TRBJ1-3; CDR3: ASDRGQSGNTIY
V: TRBV12-3/TRBV12-4; length: 11; J: TRBJ1-5; CDR3: ASSDTVNQPQH
V: TRBV15; length: 12; J: TRBJ1-4; CDR3: ATSRDTGNEKLF
V: TRBV4-3; length: 11; J: TRBJ1-5; CDR3: ASSQDLNVRRH
V: TRBV19; length: 14; J: TRBJ2-7; CDR3: ASSPETSGSFYEQY
V: TRBV7-2; length: 10; J: TRBJ2-3; CDR3: ASRRQTDTQY
V: TRBV4-3; length: 14; J: TRBJ1-4; CDR3: ASSRTWDSTNEKLF
V: TRBV3-1/TRBV3-2; length: 15; J: TRBJ2-1; CDR3: ASSQDLSGGPYNEQF
V: TRBV3-1/TRBV3-2; length: 13; J: TRBJ2-3; CDR3: ASSGRTSGLDTQY
V: TRBV2; length: 12; J: TRBJ2-7; CDR3: ASSGRLAGYEQY
V: TRBV19; length: 11; J: TRBJ1-5; CDR3: ATEGDIYQPQH
V: TRBV10-3; length: 12; J: TRBJ1-1; CDR3: ATITGGLNTEAF
V: TRBV7-9; length: 12; J: TRBJ1-1; CDR3: ASSFDYSNTEAF
V: TRBV5-1; length: 11; J: TRBJ1-1; CDR3: ASSFMLNTEAF
V: TRBV3-1/TRBV3-2; length: 12; J: TRBJ1-2; CDR3: ASSRPGGAGGYT
V: TRBV4-2; length: 14; J: TRBJ1-1; CDR3: ASSQEGGSGYTEAF
V: TRBV5-6; length: 14; J: TRBJ1-4; CDR3: ASSVITGTELEKLF
V: TRBV6-5; length: 11; J: TRBJ1-2; CDR3: ASSPSGEHGYT
V: TRBV19; length: 13; J: TRBJ2-7; CDR3: ASSKAGPGSYEQY
V: TRBV20-1; length: 13; J: TRBJ2-5; CDR3: SASMIGTGKETQY
V: TRBV5-5; length: 15; J: TRBJ2-1; CDR3: ASSLGLAGGGRNEQF
V: TRBV28; length: 14; J: TRBJ1-2; CDR3: ASSPRGFGTGNGYT
V: TRBV7-2; length: 14; J: TRBJ2-1; CDR3: ASSLSGTGAWNEQF
V: TRBV11-2; length: 9; J: TRBJ2-1; CDR3: ASSLEEQQF
V: TRBV11-2; length: 14; J: TRBJ2-5; CDR3: ASSVQGGWTQETQY
V: TRBV3-1/TRBV3-2; length: 11; J: TRBJ1-2; CDR3: ASSQEGSYGYT
V: TRBV5-1; length: 15; J: TRBJ2-3; CDR3: ASSLSIDRGSTDTQY
V: TRBV5-1; length: 15; J: TRBJ2-5; CDR3: ASSFSQGSPGRETQY
V: TRBV28; length: 13; J: TRBJ2-4; CDR3: ASSVGGRGGNIQY
V: TRBV6-5; length: 11; J: TRBJ2-3; CDR3: ASTVISTDTQY
V: TRBV7-2; length: 13; J: TRBJ1-1; CDR3: ASSPGQGSNTEAF
V: TRBV30; length: 12; J: TRBJ1-2; CDR3: AWKPPRGSFGYT
V: TRBV6-5; length: 12; J: TRBJ1-1; CDR3: ASQRGGPSTEAF
V: TRBV15; length: 15; J: TRBJ1-1; CDR3: ATSRVGQGMVNTEAF
V: TRBV10-3; length: 11; J: TRBJ1-6; CDR3: ATTGASNSPLH
V: TRBV6-1; length: 12; J: TRBJ1-1; CDR3: ASTLPNPNTEAF
V: TRBV30; length: 10; J: TRBJ1-5; CDR3: AWSTSGQPQH
V: TRBV19; length: 14; J: TRBJ2-1; CDR3: ASSNPLAGVRNEQF
V: TRBV28; length: 12; J: TRBJ2-7; CDR3: ASSFSQITYEQY
V: TRBV7-6; length: 13; J: TRBJ2-1; CDR3: ASSLGSGDVNEQF
V: TRBV24-1; length: 14; J: TRBJ2-1; CDR3: ATSDLQQGVGNEQF
V: TRBV7-9; length: 16; J: TRBJ2-6; CDR3: ASSPISGLGSGANVLT
V: TRBV25-1; length: 12; J: TRBJ1-2; CDR3: ASSDTVGAHGYT
V: TRBV18; length: 11; J: TRBJ1-2; CDR3: ASSPTEYYGYT
V: TRBV2; length: 12; J: TRBJ2-3; CDR3: ANRQGLAADTQY
V: TRBV6-5; length: 13; J: TRBJ2-1; CDR3: ASGESAGWYNEQF
V: TRBV27; length: 14; J: TRBJ1-2; CDR3: ASRSGETGINYGYT
V: TRBV19; length: 9; J: TRBJ2-1; CDR3: ASSTRQEQF
V: TRBV10-3; length: 15; J: TRBJ2-3; CDR3: APSPRRGAISTDTQY
V: TRBV15; length: 13; J: TRBJ1-4; CDR3: ATSRDPGLNEKLF
V: TRBV6-5; length: 14; J: TRBJ2-3; CDR3: ASSYPSSIGTDTQY
V: TRBV4-3; length: 14; J: TRBJ2-5; CDR3: ASSQGAGGVQETQY
V: TRBV19; length: 12; J: TRBJ1-5; CDR3: ASSTPGGNQPQH
V: TRBV18; length: 11; J: TRBJ1-4; CDR3: ASSPPLAGRLF
V: TRBV28; length: 13; J: TRBJ1-5; CDR3: ASSPTGGGNQPQH
V: TRBV3-1/TRBV3-2; length: 15; J: TRBJ1-2; CDR3: ASSQALGQKINYGYT
V: TRBV10-2; length: 13; J: TRBJ2-6; CDR3: ASRGTGTGANVLT
V: TRBV3-1/TRBV3-2; length: 13; J: TRBJ2-5; CDR3: ASSRPLARGETQY
V: TRBV5-4; length: 13; J: TRBJ1-6; CDR3: ASSLADQGSSPLH